The clone carrying this TCR beta chain was picked up a small number of times. What it binds is unknown. The sample has other DNA sequences that encode this CDR3 too. The V gene lost 5 bases and the J gene lost 3 bases, with 10 bases spanning the gap. The germline gives CDR1 SGHTA, CDR2 FQGNSA. The CDR3 totals 13 residues. The data stem from a study of cytomegalovirus exposure and HLA in healthy donors. Study-level points and caveats: In a later analysis, HLA-associated TCR beta chains were more clonally expanded than equally common others.

The primer mix had 60 Vbeta and 13 Jbeta primers. Using immunoSEQ multiplex PCR, the repertoire was profiled, and TCRdb retains in-frame clones only, with some absent. This repertoire shows about 140,000 clones, less than 9.5% found once; its top ten account for 1.8%. The TCR comes from a male donor in good health and CMV-seronegative. The source material was PBMCs. The rearrangement joins TRBV7-2 to TRBJ1-1, with D perhaps matching TRBD1 (5 bases). The CDR3 DNA is TGTGCCAGCAGCCCTGACAGAGACACTGAAGCTTTCTTT. It codes for CASSPDRDTEAFF.